This TCR beta chain was obtained from a study of identical twins. The table lists this clonotype with many counts. Antigen specificity is unknown. Findings and caveats of the study: Carriage of fewer insertions was seen in abundant cord blood beta clonotypes, whereas memory repertoires showed none. Findings depended on cross-sectional statistics rather than tracking the same donors.

With template switching, a universal primer site was added, and the cDNA carried unique molecular identifiers. TCRdb used MiXCR to reprocess the 5' RACE reads, holding one entry per CDR3 protein. The data show fewer than 500,000 distinct CDR3 sequences, 13% to 15% seen once. These data also featured in a second study, about yellow fever vaccine responses in identical twins.

The source is a woman in her late teens or twenties in good health. The sequencing input was CD4+ T cells sorted from blood.

CDR3 nucleotides: TGTGCCAGCAGTAGCCAGGGAGGCGCTAACTATGGCTACACCTTC. It translates to CASSSQGGANYGYTF. The V and J genes are TRBV6-1 and TRBJ1-2; possible D gene TRBD1, 5 bases. Trimming took off 5 bases at V and 0 bases at J, with 13 bases between the two ends. Germline CDR1 reads MNHNS; CDR2 reads SASEGT. The CDR3 spans 15 residues.